A selection of T cell receptor beta chains follows, all from one sample in a study of blood T cell repertoires in COVID-19. The data were produced by immunoSEQ multiplex PCR, yet TCRdb's version contains in-frame clones alone and is incomplete. This sample has 25,000 to 35,000 clones, with 65% to 90% found just once. Material for sequencing was peripheral blood. These receptors all stem from an elderly man with active COVID-19. Both conserved end residues are trimmed from each CDR3. The order of the fields is V gene, J gene, CDR3 protein.

>TRBV28|TRBJ2-7
ASRGVSYEQY
>TRBV11-2|TRBJ2-3
ASSLYLRGTGVADTQY
>TRBV2|TRBJ1-4
ASLPGQAAEKLF
>TRBV18|TRBJ1-4
ASSPLATNEKLF
>TRBV12-3/TRBV12-4|TRBJ2-3
ASSLYYTDTQY
>TRBV30|TRBJ2-7
AWRIGRGSYEQY
>TRBV7-2|TRBJ2-3
ASSVRLAGGSTDTQY
>TRBV7-2|TRBJ2-7
ASSRDRVWEQY
>TRBV5-5|TRBJ2-2
ASSLWGQGFRELF
>TRBV10-3|TRBJ1-1
AISLQANTEAF
>TRBV15|TRBJ2-1
ATSRVLGQGNEQF
>TRBV6-5|TRBJ2-7
ASRGLQEAGEQY
>TRBV10-2|TRBJ1-1
ASSEGQGQNLNTEAF
>TRBV6-5|TRBJ2-2
ASSYNPGSGTGELF
>TRBV7-9|TRBJ1-6
ASSKPGQGGGSPLH
>TRBV11-2|TRBJ2-2
ASSLGGIGELF
>TRBV19|TRBJ1-5
ASSIVPLNQPQH
>TRBV28|TRBJ1-1
ASGIGGMNTEAF
>TRBV11-2|TRBJ1-1
ASSSRGEGMNTEAF
>TRBV18|TRBJ2-7
ASSPGQGTYEQY
>TRBV19|TRBJ1-5
ASSRDRDQPQH
>TRBV7-2|TRBJ2-1
ASSIRSTMDNEQF
>TRBV2|TRBJ1-2
ASPPGGTYGYT